This T cell receptor beta chain stems from a study of technical replicates of blood from a handful of donors. Clones were sequenced by immunoSEQ multiplex PCR, and TCRdb holds only the in-frame ones, with some missing. This table has 90,000 to 100,000 clones, about 94% appearing once. The receptor comes from a human donor in good health. The source material was T cells isolated from PBMCs.

Written as DNA, the CDR3 is TGTGCCAGCAGCGTGGACAGATATAAAGAGACCCAGTACTTC. Translating it yields CASSVDRYKETQYF. This rearrangement joins TRBV7-2 to TRBJ2-5; D possibly corresponds to TRBD1 (6 bases). Trimming pared 5 bases from V and 3 bases from J, leaving 13 bases between. The CDR3 length is 14 residues. Germline CDR1 reads SGHTA; CDR2 reads FQGNSA.